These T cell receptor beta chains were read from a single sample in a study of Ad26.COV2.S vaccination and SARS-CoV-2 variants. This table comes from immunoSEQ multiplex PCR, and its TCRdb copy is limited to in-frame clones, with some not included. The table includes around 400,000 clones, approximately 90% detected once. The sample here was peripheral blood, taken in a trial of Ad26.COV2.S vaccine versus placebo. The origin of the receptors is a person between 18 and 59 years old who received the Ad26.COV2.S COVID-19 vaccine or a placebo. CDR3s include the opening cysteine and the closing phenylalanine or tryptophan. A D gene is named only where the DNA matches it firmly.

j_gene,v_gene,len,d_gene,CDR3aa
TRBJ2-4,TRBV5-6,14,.,CASSSPWERNIQYF
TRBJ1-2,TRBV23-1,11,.,CASSQYEGATF
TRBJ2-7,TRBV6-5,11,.,CASSSYYEQYF
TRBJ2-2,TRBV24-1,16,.,CATSAYGRVGTGELFF
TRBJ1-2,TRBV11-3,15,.,CASSLGLQVLDGYTF
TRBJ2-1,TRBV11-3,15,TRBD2,CASSLRTRSENEQFF
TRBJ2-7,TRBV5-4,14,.,CASSLASGAGEQYF
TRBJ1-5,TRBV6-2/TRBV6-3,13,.,CASSYFEEQPQHF
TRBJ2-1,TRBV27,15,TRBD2,CASSSRLAGANEQFF
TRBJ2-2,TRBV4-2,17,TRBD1,CASRQLPGQKNTGELFF
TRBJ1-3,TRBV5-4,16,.,CASSPATGRGGNTIYF
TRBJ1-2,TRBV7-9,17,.,CASSLGTSGTSPRSYTF
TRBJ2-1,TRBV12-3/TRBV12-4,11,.,CASSLLDEQFF
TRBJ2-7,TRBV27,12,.,CASSSGLGEQYF
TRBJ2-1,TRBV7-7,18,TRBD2,CASSSGVWPSGIYNEQFF
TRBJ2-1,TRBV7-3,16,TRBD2,CASSPLGTSGNNEQFF
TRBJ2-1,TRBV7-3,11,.,CASSSSNEQFF
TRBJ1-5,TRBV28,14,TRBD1,CASSQGQGGRPQHF
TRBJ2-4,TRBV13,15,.,CASSLGSLAKNIQYF
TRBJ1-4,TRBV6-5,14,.,CASISLGYRGKLFF
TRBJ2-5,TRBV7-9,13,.,CASSWDYQETQYF
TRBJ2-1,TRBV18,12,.,CASSPLYNEQFF
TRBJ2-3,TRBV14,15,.,CASSPTSLVTDTQYF
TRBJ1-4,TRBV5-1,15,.,CASSPAPLSEGKLFF
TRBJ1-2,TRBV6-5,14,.,CAICRAGGLGGYTF
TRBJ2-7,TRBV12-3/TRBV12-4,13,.,CASSLAYRYEQYF
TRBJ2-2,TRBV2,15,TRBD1,CASRSGQGYTGELFF
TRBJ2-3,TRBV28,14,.,CASSWLASTDTQYF
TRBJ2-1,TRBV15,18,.,CATSRDPSTSLSYNEQFF
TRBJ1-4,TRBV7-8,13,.,CASSLATAEKLFF
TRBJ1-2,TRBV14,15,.,CASSPSGPTNYGYTF
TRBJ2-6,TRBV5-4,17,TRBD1,CASSPMTGSSGANVLTF
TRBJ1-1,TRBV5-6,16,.,CASSLFTGSLNTEAFF
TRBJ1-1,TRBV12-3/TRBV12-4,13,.,CASARLENTEAFF
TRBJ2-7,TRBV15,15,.,CATSGQEGLPSEQYF
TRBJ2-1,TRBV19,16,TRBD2,CASSTRAGGARDEQFF
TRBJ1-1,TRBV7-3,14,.,CASSPGRMNTEAFF